The next 17 T cell receptor beta chains were all read from a single sample in a study of shared clonotypes between healthy human individuals. Produced via immunoSEQ multiplex PCR; TCRdb's table is partial and in-frame only. Found here are about 1.5 million clones, approximately 98% of them singletons; the top ten hold 0.45%. The material sequenced was naive CD4+ T cells sorted from blood. Subset denoted: CD45RA+ positively selected. The receptors originated from a man in his thirties or forties in good health.

The J gene is TRBJ2-3, the V gene TRBV27; 8 bases fit TRBD1. The CDR3 is 16 residues long. CDR1 is MNHEY, CDR2 SMNVEV, per germline (reference sequence). V lost 5 bases to trimming and J lost 6 bases; unmatched junction nucleotides: 13. In DNA, the CDR3 is TGTGCCAGCAGTCTATACCGGGACAGGCGGCTGGATACGCAGTATTTT. Encoded protein: CASSLYRDRRLDTQYF.

The chain couples TRBV18 to TRBJ2-2, with TRBD1 matching 8 bases. The CDR3 covers 17 residues. CDR1 and CDR2 from the germline V gene are KGHSH and LQKENI. V lost 5 bases to trimming and J lost 3 bases; unmatched junction nucleotides: 11. CDR3 sequence reads: CASSYSRQGTYTGELFF. The CDR3 DNA is TGTGCCAGCTCATACAGTCGACAGGGGACCTACACCGGGGAGCTGTTTTTT.

CDR3 coding DNA: TGTGCCAGCAGTCTTGCAGGTTCCGACGAGCAGTACTTC. The encoded protein is CASSLAGSDEQYF. The rearrangement links TRBV28 to TRBJ2-7, with D unclear. The V and J ends lost 5 bases and 5 bases respectively, with 13 bases between them. Germline CDR1 is MDHEN and CDR2 is SYDVKM. This CDR3 comprises 13 residues.

The V and J genes are TRBV28 and TRBJ1-6, with 10 bases that match TRBD1. With 7 bases clipped from V and 8 bases from J, the junction kept 14 bases outside the gene matches. The CDR3 consists of 17 residues. Germline V gene sequence: CDR1 MDHEN, CDR2 SYDVKM. For the CDR3, the DNA is TGTGCCAGCATATCCGGAACGGGACAGGGGCGCCATTCACCCCTCCACTTT. Amino acid sequence: CASISGTGQGRHSPLHF.

This chain connects TRBV7-2 to TRBJ1-4, with 7 positions matching TRBD1. The CDR3 spans 14 residues. Germline CDR1 SGHTA, CDR2 FQGNSA. The V and J ends lost 2 bases and 8 bases, in that order; junction bases with no gene match: 5. The CDR3 here is CASSLMGTDEKLFF. The CDR3 bases are TGTGCCAGCAGCTTAATGGGGACAGACGAAAAACTGTTTTTT.

For the CDR3, the DNA is TGTGCCAGCAGTCACCAGACCGGGGAGCTGTTTTTT. Amino acids: CASSHQTGELFF. J is TRBJ2-2 and V is TRBV6-6; no clear D. Germline V gene data show CDR1 as MNHNY and CDR2 as SVGAGI (reference sequence). Trimming left V 5 bases short and J 5 bases short, with 6 bases between. This CDR3 comprises 12 residues.

In the case of this clone: In the same sample, other DNA sequences code for this CDR3. The V call is TRBV5-1, the J call TRBJ2-7; tentative D call: TRBD1 (5 bases). This CDR3 is 15 amino acids long. Germline lookup yields CDR1 SGHRS and CDR2 YFSETQ. Trimming left V 0 bases short and J 0 bases short, with 10 bases between. The CDR3 spells CASSLGQGSSYEQYF. The CDR3 coding sequence is TGCGCCAGCAGCTTGGGGCAGGGTAGCTCCTACGAGCAGTACTTC.

V usage is TRBV27 and J usage is TRBJ1-5, with D maybe TRBD1 (6 bases). Germline CDR1 is MNHEY and CDR2 is SMNVEV (reference sequence). CDR3 length: 12 amino acids. Trimming removed 6 bases at V and 9 bases at J, with 12 bases between. The CDR3 loop reads CASRFQGGPQHF. In nucleotides, the CDR3 is TGTGCCAGCAGGTTTCAAGGGGGGCCCCAGCATTTT.

J is TRBJ2-5 and V is TRBV28; D might be TRBD2 (6 bases). From germline, CDR1 is MDHEN and CDR2 SYDVKM. V lost 4 bases and J lost 5, with 14 bases in between. The CDR3 runs 14 residues. The DNA for the CDR3 is TGTGCCAGCAGTTCCCCGGGAGCCCAGGAGACCCAGTACTTC. It is translated as CASSSPGAQETQYF.

As concerns this clone: Other nucleotide sequences in the sample specify the same CDR3. The chain couples TRBV10-3 to TRBJ1-5; TRBD1 matches at 7 bases. Germline loops: CDR1 ENHRY, CDR2 SYGVKD. Germline trimming cut 3 bases from V and 1 base from J; bases unmatched to any gene: 0. The CDR3 spans 14 residues. CDR3 in DNA: TGTGCCATCAGTGAACAGGGGAGCAATCAGCCCCAGCATTTT. Protein: CAISEQGSNQPQHF.

The genes are TRBV19 and TRBJ1-5; the D gene is possibly TRBD1 (5 bases). CDR3 length equals 15 residues. Trimming took off 7 bases at V and 0 bases at J, with 13 bases between the two ends. Germline V gene lookup returns CDR1 LNHDA and CDR2 SQIVND (reference sequence). DNA of the CDR3: TGTGCCAGTATGAAGCGGCAGGGTAGCAATCAGCCCCAGCATTTT. This gives the protein CASMKRQGSNQPQHF.

This clone was detected only once. The V and J genes are TRBV18 and TRBJ1-1; D gene uncertain. Germline V gene sequence: CDR1 KGHSH, CDR2 LQKENI. V gave up 1 base and J gave up 4 bases, with 13 bases separating them. This CDR3 region has 15 residues. CDR3 loop: CASSPLALGSTEAFF. Written as DNA, the CDR3 is TGTGCCAGCTCACCACTGGCCCTGGGAAGCACTGAAGCTTTCTTT.

The gene calls are TRBV5-4 and TRBJ2-3, with D uncertain. Trimming shortened V by 5 bases and J by 0 bases, and 10 bases separated the two germline ends. The CDR3 has 14 amino acids. Germline V lookup: CDR1 SGHNT, CDR2 YYREEE (reference sequence). DNA of the CDR3: TGTGCCAGCAGTCCGGACGGGAGCACAGATACGCAGTATTTT. Encoded protein: CASSPDGSTDTQYF.

The chain is built from TRBV5-1 and TRBJ2-1, with D perhaps TRBD1 or TRBD2 (5 bases each). There are 13 residues in the CDR3. Trimming stripped 0 bases from V and 8 bases from J, with 9 bases between. The germline gives CDR1 SGHRS, CDR2 YFSETQ. The CDR3 loop is CASSLAGADEQFF. The CDR3, as DNA: TGCGCCAGCAGCTTGGCCGGGGCGGATGAGCAGTTCTTC.

V and J are TRBV18 and TRBJ1-1; D is uncertain. The germline V and J ends were trimmed by 2 bases and 6 bases, with 13 bases remaining between them. This CDR3 comprises 14 residues. Germline values: CDR1 KGHSH, CDR2 LQKENI. The CDR3 coding sequence is TGTGCCAGCTCACCAGATTCCGCGTACCCTGAAGCTTTCTTT. Protein: CASSPDSAYPEAFF. Full variable domain (missing parts from reference TRBV18 and TRBJ1-1): NAGVMQNPRHLVRRRGQEARLRCSPMKGHSHVYWYRQLPEEGLKFMVYLQKENIIDESGMPKERFSAEFPKEGPSILRIQQVVRGDSAAYFCASSPDSAYPEAFFGQGTRLTVV.

The chain joins TRBV18 to TRBJ1-1, with no clear D. V lost 1 base, J lost 4 bases, and 13 bases lay in between. The CDR3 has 15 residues. Germline CDR1 is KGHSH and CDR2 is LQKENI. This CDR3 reads CASSPLLAVSTEAFF. The CDR3 coding sequence is TGTGCCAGCTCACCACTTTTGGCCGTTAGCACTGAAGCTTTCTTT.

Notes on this clone: Other DNA variants within this sample encode the same CDR3. The chain employs TRBV6-5 and TRBJ2-3; D tentatively reads TRBD1 or TRBD2 (5 bases each). V shed 2 bases and J shed 0 bases, with 6 bases lying between them. This CDR3 is 14 amino acids long. Germline lookup yields CDR1 MNHEY and CDR2 SVGAGI. The CDR3 loop reads CASSYRDSTDTQYF. In DNA form, the CDR3 reads TGTGCCAGCAGTTACCGGGACAGCACAGATACGCAGTATTTT.